This TCR beta chain was sequenced for a study of cytomegalovirus exposure and HLA in healthy donors. Overall study: Earlier work reported approximately 100 million unique TCR beta sequences from 180 million or so T cells. Overall study findings and caveats: The classifier was said to identify cytomegalovirus status with high specificity and sensitivity. There were some public TCRs occurring in many donors, but most TCR sequences were rare. Listed as cytomegalovirus-associated were 150 or so TCR beta chains.

The V segment lost 0 bases and the J segment 2 bases; nucleotides outside the gene matches: 5. The CDR3 contains 17 residues. Germline-derived CDR1 and CDR2 are LNHNV and YYDKDF (reference sequence). A word on this clone: As yet, its antigen is unknown.

60 Vbeta and 13 Jbeta primers were used in PCR. Profiling relied on immunoSEQ multiplex PCR, and the TCRdb table lists in-frame clones only, not all of them. The sample carries approximately 81,000 clones, approximately 84% recorded once. V usage is TRBV15 and J usage is TRBJ2-3; 10 positions agree with TRBD2. The material sequenced was PBMCs. The sequence came from a woman aged 45-65 years in good health and CMV-seronegative. Written as DNA, the CDR3 is TGTGCCACCAGCAGAGACCCTAGCGGGGGTTTCACAGATACGCAGTATTTT. This gives the protein CATSRDPSGGFTDTQYF.